This TCR beta chain was sequenced in a study of monozygotic twins with inflammatory bowel disease. UMIs were attached via template switching, each with a 6-nucleotide sample barcode. TCRdb re-called the 5' RACE reads, yielding one record per CDR3 amino acid sequence without DNA. Recorded here are about 450,000 distinct CDR3 sequences; the top ten clones represent 2.4%. CDR3 size: 13 residues. Germline V gives CDR1 MDHEN, CDR2 SYDVKM. The total RNA came straight from whole blood, and T cells were not sorted beforehand. This clonotype was obtained from a human donor with ulcerative colitis or Crohn's disease, or a healthy co-twin of an affected twin (not recorded which). This chain connects TRBV28 to TRBJ2-7. The sequenced sample was blood. The CDR3 region is CASSFTGPYEQYF.